The 28 T cell receptor beta chains reported below all come from one sample, sequenced in a study of T-cell reconstitution after alpha-beta-depleted transplantation in children. Preparation of the TCRbeta library was carried out with unique molecular identifiers. Using its own MiXCR run on the PCR reads, TCRdb lists one record per CDR3 protein. Here the sample spans 490,000 or so distinct CDR3 sequences, under 15% being singletons. The input for sequencing was PBMCs from the stem cell graft donor, taken from the stem cell graft. The receptors were gathered from a human donor who donated a stem cell graft to a child with combined immunodeficiency.

The chain couples TRBV10-3 to TRBJ1-2, with 7 bases lining up with TRBD1. Trimming removed 3 bases from V and 3 bases from J; junction bases left unmatched: 1. Germline V gene sequence: CDR1 ENHRY, CDR2 SYGVKD. The CDR3 length is 13 residues. Here the CDR3 reads CAISEDRDYGYTF. The CDR3 DNA is TGTGCCATCAGTGAAGACAGGGACTATGGCTACACCTTC.

Only a few counts were recorded for this clonotype. The CDR3 spells CSVCGQGFPQETQYF. The CDR3 DNA sequence: TGCAGCGTCTGCGGACAGGGATTTCCTCAAGAGACCCAGTACTTC. The chain couples TRBV29-1 to TRBJ2-5; 8 bases map to TRBD1. Trimming cost V 6 bases and J 2 bases; bases outside gene matches: 11. The CDR3 length is 15 residues. Looked up from germline, CDR1 is SQVTM and CDR2 is ANQGSEA.

This clonotype has a count of ten or more. As DNA, the CDR3 is TGTGCCTGGAGTCTAATCACAGATACGCAGTATTTT. Encoded protein: CAWSLITDTQYF. V is TRBV30 and J is TRBJ2-3; D is unclear. Germline lookup yields CDR1 GTSNPN and CDR2 SVGIG (reference sequence). There are 12 residues in the CDR3. The V end lost 2 bases, the J end lost 2 bases, and 5 bases lay between the germline ends.

This clonotype showed up just a few times. The rearrangement joins TRBV7-7 to TRBJ2-3, with a possible D match to TRBD2 (5 bases). V lost 2 bases and J lost 4, with 13 bases in between. The CDR3 runs to 15 residues. From germline, CDR1 is SSHAT and CDR2 FNYEAQ (reference sequence). Here the CDR3 DNA reads TGTGCCAGCAGCTTAAATCCCACGGGGTCAGATACGCAGTATTTT. This sequence encodes CASSLNPTGSDTQYF.

This clonotype turned up a few times. This chain joins TRBV20-1 and TRBJ2-3, with unresolved D. Trimming left V 1 base short and J 5 bases short, with 13 bases between. The CDR3 loop spans 14 amino acids. Germline-derived CDR1 and CDR2 are DFQATT and SNEGSKA (reference sequence). The DNA of the CDR3 is TGCAGTGCTAGAGGTCCGGGTCCCGAAGATACGCAGTATTTT. Protein: CSARGPGPEDTQYF.

The chain uses TRBV5-8 and TRBJ2-5, with D perhaps TRBD1 or TRBD2 (6 bases each). Deletions cut 5 bases from V and 1 base from J, with 12 bases between. Germline values: CDR1 SGHTS, CDR2 YDEGEE. The CDR3 is 14 amino acids. CDR3 bases: TGTGCCAGCAGAAGCCGGGGGCCCCAAGAGACCCAGTACTTC. This sequence encodes CASRSRGPQETQYF.

This clonotype was picked up many times. The chain is built from TRBV7-9 and TRBJ1-4, with D hard to call. The CDR3 sequence is 13 residues long. Trimming pared 4 bases from V and 8 bases from J, leaving 11 bases between. Germline CDR1 and CDR2: SEHNR and FQNEAQ (reference sequence). CDR3 bases: TGTGCCAGCAGCTCCGGACGGGAAGAAAAACTGTTTTTT. Protein sequence: CASSSGREEKLFF.

This clonotype was recorded a few times. This chain joins TRBV7-9 and TRBJ2-2; D is possibly TRBD1 or TRBD2 (5 bases each). Looked up from germline, CDR1 is SEHNR and CDR2 is FQNEAQ (reference sequence). The CDR3 is 14 residues long. V was clipped by 10 bases and J by 6 bases, with 18 bases between them. The CDR3 sequence: CATDSPLGAGELFF. CDR3 sequence (DNA): TGTGCCACCGACTCCCCCCTGGGGGCCGGGGAGCTGTTTTTT.

J is TRBJ2-7 and V is TRBV11-2; 7 positions match TRBD2. Germline V gene sequence: CDR1 SGHAT, CDR2 FQNNGV. V gave up 0 bases and J gave up 2 bases; unmatched junction bases: 7. The CDR3 sequence is 16 residues long. CDR3: CASSLDRGGIPYEQYF. CDR3 DNA sequence: TGTGCCAGCAGCTTAGATCGGGGAGGGATACCCTACGAGCAGTACTTC.

This clonotype was found a few times. The chain is built from TRBV6-6 and TRBJ2-7; no reliable D call. The CDR3 is made up of 11 amino acids. Germline CDR1 is MNHNY and CDR2 is SVGAGI (reference sequence). Trimming cost V 6 bases and J 4 bases, with 7 bases left between them. CDR3 region: CASRTVYEQYF. The CDR3 nucleotides read TGTGCCAGCAGAACAGTATACGAGCAGTACTTC.

The chain joins TRBV30 to TRBJ2-1; 7 bases are shared with TRBD2. The germline CDR1 and CDR2 sequences are GTSNPN and SVGIG (reference sequence). V lost 0 bases to trimming and J lost 3 bases; unmatched junction nucleotides: 11. The CDR3 is made up of 17 amino acids. CDR3 coding DNA: TGTGCCTGGAGTGTACGGTATGGTAGCGGGTTCTACAATGAGCAGTTCTTC. Residues: CAWSVRYGSGFYNEQFF.

This clonotype was picked up a small number of times. The chain is built from TRBV2 and TRBJ2-7; the D call may be TRBD1 or TRBD2 (5 bases each). The V gene's germline CDR1 is SNHLY and CDR2 FYNNEI. The length of the CDR3 is 13 residues. Trimming pared 4 bases from V and 4 bases from J, leaving 11 bases between. In nucleotides, the CDR3 is TGTGCCAGCAGTGTAGAGGGGTTTTACGAGCAGTACTTC. Protein: CASSVEGFYEQYF. The complete variable domain, with remaining parts taken from reference TRBV2 and TRBJ2-7, reads EPEVTQTPSHQVTQMGQEVILRCVPISNHLYFYWYRQILGQKVEFLVSFYNNEISEKSEIFDDQFSVERPDGSNFTLKIRSTKLEDSAMYFCASSVEGFYEQYFGPGTRLTVT.

The chain employs TRBV7-2 and TRBJ2-3; tentative D call: TRBD2 (5 bases). The CDR3 totals 17 residues. CDR1 is SGHTA and CDR2 is FQGNSA in the germline V gene. V was cut by 1 base and J by 6 bases, with 20 bases left in between. The CDR3 DNA is TGTGCCAGCAGCTTAGGAATGGGGAGTCCCACGAGGGATACGCAGTATTTT. Encoded protein: CASSLGMGSPTRDTQYF.

There are a few counts of this clonotype. The CDR3 DNA follows: TGTGCCAGCAGCGTAGAAGGGATGGCAGATACGCAGTATTTT. Its translation: CASSVEGMADTQYF. The V call is TRBV9, the J call TRBJ2-3; no clear D gene. Germline assignment: CDR1 SGDLS and CDR2 YYNGEE. V shed 0 bases and J shed 4 bases, with 9 bases lying between them. The CDR3 contains 14 residues.

The chain carries TRBV3-1 and TRBJ1-1; no clear D. The length of the CDR3 is 15 residues. Germline loops: CDR1 LGHDT, CDR2 YNNKEL (reference sequence). V was clipped by 4 bases and J by 3 bases, with 15 bases between them. Written as DNA, the CDR3 is TGTGCCAGCAGCCCCATCCTGGGCGCCCACACTGAAGCTTTCTTT. Encoded protein: CASSPILGAHTEAFF.

This clonotype was seen repeatedly, ten times or more. The rearrangement links TRBV27 to TRBJ2-1; 12 bases line up with TRBD2. This CDR3 is built from 15 residues. The V gene end was trimmed by 6 bases and the J gene end by 8 bases; junction bases not matched to a gene: 8. Per the germline V gene, CDR1 is MNHEY and CDR2 is SMNVEV (reference sequence). CDR3 region: CASSMLAGGGHEQFF. The DNA for the CDR3 is TGTGCCAGCAGCATGCTAGCGGGAGGGGGCCATGAGCAGTTCTTC.

This clonotype was counted ten times or more. This chain joins TRBV4-3 and TRBJ2-1; a weak D match, TRBD1 (6 bases). Germline assignment: CDR1 LGHNA and CDR2 YSLEER. The V gene lost 1 base and the J gene lost 3 bases, with 10 bases spanning the gap. CDR3 size: 15 residues. As DNA, the CDR3 is TGCGCCAGCAGCCAAGGAGTAGGGGGCTACAATGAGCAGTTCTTC. Translating it yields CASSQGVGGYNEQFF.

At least ten counts were recorded for this clonotype. The chain joins TRBV24-1 to TRBJ2-7; D possibly corresponds to TRBD1 (6 bases). V was cut by 4 bases and J by 5 bases, with 20 bases left in between. CDR1 KGHDR and CDR2 SFDVKD come from the germline V gene. This CDR3 spans 16 amino acids. The CDR3 region has the DNA TGTGCCACCAGTGACCCCGCGACCAGGGGCGATAACGAGCAGTACTTC. Residues: CATSDPATRGDNEQYF.

V gene TRBV12-3 or TRBV12-4 combines with J gene TRBJ2-3, with D unclear. The V and J ends lost 5 bases and 5 bases respectively, with 8 bases between them. The CDR3 has 12 amino acids. CDR3 protein: CASSPAKDTQYF. The CDR3 DNA follows: TGTGCCAGCAGTCCGGCAAAAGATACGCAGTATTTT.

This clonotype turned up a few times. The chain joins TRBV24-1 to TRBJ2-1, with 8 nucleotides matching TRBD1. The germline V gene encodes CDR1 KGHDR and CDR2 SFDVKD. The CDR3 totals 15 residues. V lost 0 bases and J lost 9; bases outside the gene matches: 6. The CDR3 protein is CATSDLETGAGEQFF. CDR3 nucleotide sequence: TGTGCCACCAGTGATTTGGAGACAGGGGCGGGTGAGCAGTTCTTC.

The chain recombines TRBV2 with TRBJ2-2; D call uncertain. The germline V gene has CDR1 SNHLY and CDR2 FYNNEI. The CDR3 runs to 14 residues. Trimming took off 5 bases at V and 5 bases at J, with 12 bases between the two ends. The CDR3, as DNA: TGTGCCAGCAGTCAATCCCTTGGAACCGGGGAGCTGTTTTTT. Protein: CASSQSLGTGELFF.

The rearrangement joins TRBV4-3 to TRBJ2-7, with D tentatively TRBD1 (5 bases). This CDR3 is 16 amino acids long. Germline CDR1 reads LGHNA; CDR2 reads YSLEER. Trimming took 0 bases from V and 5 from J, leaving 17 bases between them. Here the CDR3 reads CASSQDQIPPGNEQYF. In DNA form, the CDR3 reads TGCGCCAGCAGCCAAGATCAGATCCCCCCAGGGAACGAGCAGTACTTC.

A few counts support this clonotype. V gene TRBV28 combines with J gene TRBJ2-5; TRBD2 matches 9 bases. The CDR3 loop spans 15 amino acids. V trimming: 3 bases; J trimming: 5 bases; junction bases outside the gene matches: 7. The germline CDR1 and CDR2 sequences are MDHEN and SYDVKM. CDR3 sequence reads: CASSFKLAGIETQYF. CDR3 in DNA: TGTGCCAGCAGTTTTAAGCTAGCGGGGATCGAGACCCAGTACTTC.

This clonotype was seen many times. This chain connects TRBV7-9 to TRBJ2-7; 8 bases match TRBD2. The CDR3 covers 15 residues. Germline values: CDR1 SEHNR, CDR2 FQNEAQ (reference sequence). Trimming removed 2 bases from V and 0 bases from J; junction bases left unmatched: 3. The CDR3 protein is CASSLRSGTSYEQYF. Written as DNA, the CDR3 is TGTGCCAGCAGCTTACGTAGCGGGACCTCCTACGAGCAGTACTTC.

This clonotype was seen at least ten times. This chain joins TRBV6-5 and TRBJ1-4; TRBD1 matches at 7 bases. Germline CDR1 is MNHEY and CDR2 is SVGAGI. V was clipped by 6 bases and J by 7 bases; unmatched bases: 8. This CDR3 has 14 residues. The CDR3 bases are TGTGCCAGCAGAACGACAGGGAGGTCTGAAAAACTGTTTTTT. Translation: CASRTTGRSEKLFF.

The chain joins TRBV29-1 to TRBJ2-3; 7 bases line up with TRBD1. This CDR3 has 16 amino acids. CDR1 and CDR2 (germline): SQVTM, ANQGSEA. J was trimmed by 5 bases and V by 6 bases; bases with no gene match: 17. The CDR3 nucleotides read TGCAGCGTCGGTAGGGTCACACAGGGGAAAGGAGATACGCAGTATTTT. Translated: CSVGRVTQGKGDTQYF.

This clonotype has more than one count but fewer than ten. The germline gene is not matched at one end of the junction; a read error may be the cause. The J gene is TRBJ2-7, the V gene TRBV20-1; 7 bases line up with TRBD2. The CDR3 consists of 14 residues. The germline V gene has CDR1 DFQATT and CDR2 SNEGSKA (reference sequence). The CDR3 loop reads CSAREGTTPYEQYF. Written as DNA, the CDR3 is TGCAGTGCCAGAGAGGGGACTACCCCCTACGAGCAGTACTTC.

This clonotype was seen ten or more times. This chain joins TRBV5-1 and TRBJ2-5, with D perhaps being TRBD1 or TRBD2 (6 bases each). Germline V gene lookup returns CDR1 SGHRS and CDR2 YFSETQ. The CDR3 has 18 residues. Trimming pared 1 base from V and 1 base from J, leaving 20 bases between. DNA of the CDR3: TGCGCCAGCAGCTTGAACGGAGGAACGGGGGCCATCCAAGAGACCCAGTACTTC. This gives the protein CASSLNGGTGAIQETQYF.